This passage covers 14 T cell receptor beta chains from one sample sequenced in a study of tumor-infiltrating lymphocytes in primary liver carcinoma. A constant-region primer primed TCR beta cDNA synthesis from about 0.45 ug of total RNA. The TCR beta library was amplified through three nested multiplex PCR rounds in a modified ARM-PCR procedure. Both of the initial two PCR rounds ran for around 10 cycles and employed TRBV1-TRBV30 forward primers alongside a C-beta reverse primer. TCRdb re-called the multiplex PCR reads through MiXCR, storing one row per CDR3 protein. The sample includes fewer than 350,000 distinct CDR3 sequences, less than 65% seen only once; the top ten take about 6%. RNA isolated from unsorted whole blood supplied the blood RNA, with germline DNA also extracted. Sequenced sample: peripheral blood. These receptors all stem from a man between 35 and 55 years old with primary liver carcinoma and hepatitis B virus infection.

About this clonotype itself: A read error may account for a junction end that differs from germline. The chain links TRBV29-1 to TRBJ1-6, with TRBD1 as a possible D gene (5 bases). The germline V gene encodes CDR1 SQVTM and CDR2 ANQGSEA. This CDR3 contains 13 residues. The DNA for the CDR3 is TGCAGCGTTTACGTACATGGGGACTATTCCCTCCACTTC. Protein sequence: CSVYVHGDYSLHF.

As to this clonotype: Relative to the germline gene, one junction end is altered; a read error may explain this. The CDR3: CANSFQIAGGTGTQYF. Here the CDR3 DNA reads TGTGCCAACAGCTTTCAAATAGCAGGAGGTACAGGTACGCAGTATTTT. The chain has TRBV11-2 and TRBJ2-3; D assignment may be TRBD1 or TRBD2 (5 bases each). The CDR3 runs 16 residues. Germline CDR1 and CDR2: SGHAT and FQNNGV.

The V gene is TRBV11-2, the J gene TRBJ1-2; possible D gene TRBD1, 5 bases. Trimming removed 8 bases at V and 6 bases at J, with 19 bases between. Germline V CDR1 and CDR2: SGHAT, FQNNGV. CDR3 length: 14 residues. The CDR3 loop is CASALDRVGDGYTF. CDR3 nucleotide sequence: TGTGCCAGCGCCTTAGATCGTGTGGGGGATGGCTACACCTTC.

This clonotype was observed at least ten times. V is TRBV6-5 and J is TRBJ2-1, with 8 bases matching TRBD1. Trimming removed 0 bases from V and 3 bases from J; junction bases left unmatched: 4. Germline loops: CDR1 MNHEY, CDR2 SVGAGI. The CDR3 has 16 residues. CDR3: CASSYSTGQGYNEQFF. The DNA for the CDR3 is TGTGCCAGCAGTTACTCTACTGGACAGGGCTACAATGAGCAGTTCTTC.

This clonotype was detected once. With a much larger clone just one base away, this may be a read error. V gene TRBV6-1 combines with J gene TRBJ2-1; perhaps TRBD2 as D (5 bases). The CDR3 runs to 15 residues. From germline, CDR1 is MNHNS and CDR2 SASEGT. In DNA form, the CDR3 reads TGTGCCAGCAGTGAATCGGGGAGCTCCTACGATGAGCAGTTCTTC. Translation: CASSESGSSYDEQFF.

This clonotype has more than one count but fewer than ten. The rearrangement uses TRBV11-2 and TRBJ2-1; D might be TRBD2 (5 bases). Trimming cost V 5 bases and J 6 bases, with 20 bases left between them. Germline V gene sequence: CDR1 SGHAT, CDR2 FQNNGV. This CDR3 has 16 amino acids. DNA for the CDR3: TGTGCCAGCAGCCGACTAAACCCCGAGGTTGCCAATGAGCAGTTCTTC. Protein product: CASSRLNPEVANEQFF.

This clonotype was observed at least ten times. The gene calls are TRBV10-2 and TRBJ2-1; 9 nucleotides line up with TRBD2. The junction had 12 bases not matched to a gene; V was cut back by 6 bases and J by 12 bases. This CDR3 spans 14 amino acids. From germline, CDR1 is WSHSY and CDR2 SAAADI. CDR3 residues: CASRDGTSRLRQFF. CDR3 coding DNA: TGCGCCAGCAGGGATGGGACTAGCCGTCTGAGGCAGTTCTTC.

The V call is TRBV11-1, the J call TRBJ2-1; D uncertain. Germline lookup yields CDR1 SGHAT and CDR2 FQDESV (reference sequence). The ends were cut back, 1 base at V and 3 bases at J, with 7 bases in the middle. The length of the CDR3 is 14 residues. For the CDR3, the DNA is TGTGCCAGCAGCTTAGTCAGCGTCTACAATGAGCAGTTCTTC. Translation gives CASSLVSVYNEQFF.

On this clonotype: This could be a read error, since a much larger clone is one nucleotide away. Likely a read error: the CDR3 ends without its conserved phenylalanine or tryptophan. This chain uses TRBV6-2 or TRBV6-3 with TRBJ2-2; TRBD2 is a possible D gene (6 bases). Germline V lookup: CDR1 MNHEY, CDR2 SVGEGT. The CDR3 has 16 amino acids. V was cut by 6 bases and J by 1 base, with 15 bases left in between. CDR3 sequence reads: CASSYTGTWNTGELFI. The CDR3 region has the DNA TGTGCCAGCAGCTACACCGGGACTTGGAACACCGGGGAGCTGTTTATT.

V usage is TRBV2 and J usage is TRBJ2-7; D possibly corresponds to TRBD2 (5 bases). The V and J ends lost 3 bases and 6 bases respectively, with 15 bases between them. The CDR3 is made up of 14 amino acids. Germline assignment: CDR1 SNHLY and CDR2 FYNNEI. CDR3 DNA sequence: TGTGCCAGCAGTGACGCGCAGCGGAGGTTCGAGCAGTACTTC. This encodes CASSDAQRRFEQYF.

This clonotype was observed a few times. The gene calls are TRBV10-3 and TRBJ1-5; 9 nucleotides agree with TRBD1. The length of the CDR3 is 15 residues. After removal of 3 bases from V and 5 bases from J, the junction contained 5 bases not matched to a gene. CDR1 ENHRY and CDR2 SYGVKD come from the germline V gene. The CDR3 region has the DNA TGTGCCATCAGTGACGATACAGGGGGCCATCAGCCCCAGCATTTT. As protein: CAISDDTGGHQPQHF.

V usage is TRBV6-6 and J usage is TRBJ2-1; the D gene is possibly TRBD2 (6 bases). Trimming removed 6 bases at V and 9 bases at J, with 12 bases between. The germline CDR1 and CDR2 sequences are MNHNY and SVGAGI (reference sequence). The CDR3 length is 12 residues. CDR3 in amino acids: CASSLRDCEQFF. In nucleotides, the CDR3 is TGTGCCAGCAGCCTCCGGGACTGTGAGCAGTTCTTC.

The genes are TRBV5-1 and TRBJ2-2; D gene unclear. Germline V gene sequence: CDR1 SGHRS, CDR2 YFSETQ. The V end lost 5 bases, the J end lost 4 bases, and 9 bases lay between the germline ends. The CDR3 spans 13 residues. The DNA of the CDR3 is TGCGCCAGCAGTCTCGCGGTCACCGGGGAGCTGTTTTTT. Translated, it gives CASSLAVTGELFF.

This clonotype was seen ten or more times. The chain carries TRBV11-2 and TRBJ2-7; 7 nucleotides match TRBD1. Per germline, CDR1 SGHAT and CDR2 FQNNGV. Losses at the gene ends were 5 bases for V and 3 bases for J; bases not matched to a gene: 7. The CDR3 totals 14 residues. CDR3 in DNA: TGTGCCAGCAGCGCAGACAGGGTGATCTACGAGCAGTACTTC. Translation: CASSADRVIYEQYF.